This is a list of T cell receptor beta chains from one sample in a study of T cells after yellow fever vaccination. TCRdb reprocessed the 5' RACE reads via MiXCR and lists one record per CDR3 protein. The table records around 340,000 distinct CDR3 sequences, roughly 9.4% of them present only once. Source: PBMCs, taken on the day of the first yellow fever vaccination. These receptors all stem from a man between 18 and 35 years old who received the YFV17D yellow fever vaccine. Both conserved end residues are part of each CDR3. Fields, in order: J gene, V gene, D gene, clone size, CDR3 protein, CDR3 DNA. A D gene is named only where the DNA matches it firmly. Clone size is not always given. Where it is, it says once, few, many or a class for expanded clones.

TRBJ2-7,TRBV20-1,NA,few,CSAPDGDRLRGEQYF,TGCAGTGCACCCGACGGGGATCGCCTACGTGGAGAGCAGTACTTC
TRBJ2-5,TRBV5-1,NA,few,CASSLASSQETQYF,TGCGCCAGCAGCTTGGCCAGTAGCCAAGAGACCCAGTACTTC
TRBJ2-5,TRBV5-1,TRBD2,NA,CASSFGTSGGETQYF,TGCGCCAGCAGCTTTGGGACTAGCGGAGGAGAGACCCAGTACTTC
TRBJ1-4,TRBV10-3,NA,NA,CAISDGTEDEKLFF,TGTGCCATCAGTGATGGGACGGAGGATGAAAAACTGTTTTTT
TRBJ1-2,TRBV29-1,NA,few,CSVGSTGIYGYTF,TGCAGCGTAGGGTCCACAGGAATCTATGGCTACACCTTC
TRBJ2-2,TRBV7-7,NA,NA,CASSLTRLGELFF,TGTGCTAGCAGCTTAACGCGGCTGGGGGAGCTGTTTTTT
TRBJ1-5,TRBV12-3/TRBV12-4,NA,many,CASSLASNQPQHF,TGTGCCAGCAGTTTAGCATCAAATCAGCCCCAGCATTTT
TRBJ1-1,TRBV5-1,NA,many,CASSLTNTEAFF,TGCGCCAGCAGCTTAACGAACACTGAAGCTTTCTTT
TRBJ2-5,TRBV6-2/TRBV6-3,NA,NA,CASNQGSGRTQYF,TGTGCCAGCAACCAAGGATCGGGGCGGACCCAGTACTTC
TRBJ2-7,TRBV12-3/TRBV12-4,TRBD1,few,CASNRQGNSYEQYF,TGTGCCAGCAACCGACAGGGAAACTCCTACGAGCAGTACTTC
TRBJ2-1,TRBV12-3/TRBV12-4,TRBD1,many,CASSLGTGANEQFF,TGTGCCAGCAGTTTGGGGACAGGGGCCAATGAGCAGTTCTTC
TRBJ2-7,TRBV4-2,NA,NA,CARGSGILYEQYF,TGTGCCAGGGGCTCCGGGATTCTCTACGAGCAGTACTTC
TRBJ2-1,TRBV6-5,NA,NA,CASSYRGADNEQFF,TGTGCCAGCAGTTACCGGGGGGCCGACAATGAGCAGTTCTTC
TRBJ2-2,TRBV30,NA,few,CACNTGELFF,TGTGCCTGCAATACCGGGGAGCTGTTTTTT
TRBJ1-5,TRBV19,NA,NA,CASRRGLGSNQPQHF,TGTGCCAGTCGAAGGGGCTTGGGGAGCAATCAGCCCCAGCATTTT
TRBJ2-3,TRBV7-2,NA,many,CASSRASSTDTQYF,TGTGCCAGCAGTCGGGCGTCTAGCACAGATACGCAGTATTTT
TRBJ2-3,TRBV9,NA,NA,CASSGATTQADTQYF,TGTGCCAGCAGCGGCGCGACCACACAAGCAGATACGCAGTATTTT
TRBJ2-3,TRBV7-2,NA,few,CASSETAPAQYF,TGTGCCAGCAGCGAGACAGCTCCCGCGCAGTATTTT
TRBJ1-4,TRBV6-5,NA,few,CASSYGIVVGGGEKLFF,TGTGCCAGCAGTTACGGCATTGTTGTCGGGGGGGGTGAAAAACTGTTTTTT
TRBJ2-3,TRBV5-1,TRBD2,few,CASSSGGGSGGLF,TGCGCCAGCAGCTCCGGAGGTGGAAGCGGGGGGCTTTTT
TRBJ2-6,TRBV6-2/TRBV6-3,NA,NA,CASSRRPSGANVLTF,TGTGCCAGCAGTCGAAGGCCCTCTGGGGCCAACGTCCTGACTTTC
TRBJ2-2,TRBV28,NA,many,CASTQWGTGELFF,TGTGCCAGCACCCAGTGGGGCACCGGGGAGCTGTTTTTT
TRBJ2-2,TRBV5-1,NA,few,CASSFPGSLAGELFF,TGCGCCAGCAGCTTTCCCGGTAGTCTAGCCGGGGAGCTGTTTTTT
TRBJ2-7,TRBV5-1,NA,few,CASSPPRSGAEQYF,TGCGCCAGCAGCCCCCCCAGGTCGGGGGCCGAGCAGTACTTC
TRBJ1-2,TRBV12-3/TRBV12-4,TRBD1,few,CASSSSDRGGYGYTF,TGTGCCAGCAGTTCGTCGGACAGGGGTGGCTATGGCTACACCTTC
TRBJ2-5,TRBV24-1,NA,few,CATTRRETQYF,TGTGCCACCACCAGGCGGGAGACCCAGTACTTC
TRBJ2-5,TRBV5-1,NA,few,CASTPRAGGEETQYF,TGCGCCAGCACCCCCCGTGCCGGGGGCGAGGAGACCCAGTACTTC
TRBJ1-2,TRBV7-3,NA,few,CASSAFPAGAYGYTF,TGTGCCAGCAGCGCATTTCCCGCCGGGGCCTATGGCTACACCTTC
TRBJ1-2,TRBV7-2,NA,NA,CASSPSPGPGWGYTF,TGTGCCAGCAGCCCCTCTCCAGGACCAGGTTGGGGCTACACCTTC
TRBJ2-7,TRBV7-2,TRBD2,many,CASSLQRGYEQYF,TGTGCCAGCAGCTTACAGCGGGGTTACGAGCAGTACTTC
TRBJ1-2,TRBV7-9,NA,NA,CASSLTLDREDGYTF,TGTGCCAGCAGTTTAACCTTGGACCGGGAAGATGGCTACACCTTC
TRBJ1-3,TRBV5-1,NA,few,CASSLVGLENTIYF,TGCGCCAGCAGCTTGGTCGGTCTGGAAAACACCATATATTTT
TRBJ1-1,TRBV28,TRBD1,NA,CASKTGVIWNTEAFF,TGTGCCAGCAAGACAGGGGTGATATGGAACACTGAAGCTTTCTTT
TRBJ2-5,TRBV4-2,NA,many,CASSQGPRAETQYF,TGTGCCAGCAGCCAAGGACCCAGGGCAGAGACCCAGTACTTC
TRBJ2-2,TRBV7-2,NA,many,CASSNRRDTGELFF,TGTGCCAGCAGCAATCGGAGGGACACCGGGGAGCTGTTTTTT
TRBJ2-5,TRBV7-2,NA,few,CASSWEGWKTQYF,TGTGCCAGCAGCTGGGAAGGGTGGAAGACCCAGTACTTC
TRBJ2-1,TRBV5-1,TRBD1,NA,CASSPGTEDNEQFF,TGCGCCAGCAGTCCCGGGACAGAAGACAATGAGCAGTTCTTC
TRBJ2-3,TRBV9,TRBD2,few,CASSPKPGLAPMSTDTQYF,TGTGCCAGCAGCCCCAAACCGGGACTAGCGCCAATGAGCACAGATACGCAGTATTTT
TRBJ2-4,TRBV18,TRBD1,few,CASSPRQGIAKNIQYF,TGTGCCAGCTCACCAAGACAGGGGATAGCCAAAAACATTCAGTACTTC
TRBJ2-3,TRBV7-2,TRBD2,few,CASSLGPSGGADTQYF,TGTGCCAGCAGCTTAGGTCCTAGCGGGGGGGCAGATACGCAGTATTTT
TRBJ1-5,TRBV5-1,TRBD1,NA,CASSLAGQFNQPQHF,TGCGCCAGCAGCTTGGCGGGACAGTTCAATCAGCCCCAGCATTTT
TRBJ1-5,TRBV7-2,TRBD1,few,CASSLVGGQGDNQPQHF,TGTGCCAGCAGCTTAGTCGGGGGACAGGGGGACAATCAGCCCCAGCATTTT
TRBJ2-7,TRBV4-3,NA,few,CASSQDTGQSYEQYF,TGCGCCAGCAGCCAAGATACCGGGCAGAGCTACGAGCAGTACTTC
TRBJ2-2,TRBV5-1,TRBD1,NA,CASSLWTGAGELFF,TGCGCCAGCAGCCTATGGACAGGGGCCGGGGAGCTGTTTTTT